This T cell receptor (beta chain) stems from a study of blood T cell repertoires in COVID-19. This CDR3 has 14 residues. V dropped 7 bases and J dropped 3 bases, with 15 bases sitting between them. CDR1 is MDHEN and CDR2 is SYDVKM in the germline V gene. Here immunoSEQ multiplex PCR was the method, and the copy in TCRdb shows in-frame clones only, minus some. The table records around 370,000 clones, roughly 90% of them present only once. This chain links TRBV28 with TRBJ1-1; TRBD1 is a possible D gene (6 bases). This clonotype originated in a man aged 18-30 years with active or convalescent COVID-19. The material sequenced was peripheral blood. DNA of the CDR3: TGTGCCAGCACCTTCGACAGGTGGGACACTGAAGCTTTCTTT. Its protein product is CASTFDRWDTEAFF.